A selection of T cell receptor beta chains follows, all from one sample in a study of T-cell reconstitution after alpha-beta-depleted transplantation in children. TCRdb fed the PCR reads into MiXCR, producing one record per CDR3 protein. The top ten clones hold roughly 28% of a sample with 800,000 to 1,000,000 distinct CDR3 sequences, about 30% of them seen once. Specimen: PBMCs, mostly from graft donor cells, collected 360 days after TCRalphabeta/CD19-depleted stem cell transplant. Source of these receptors: a boy under two years old who had a stem cell transplant for SCID, so the T cells may come from the graft donor. Each CDR3 is given with its conserved first and last residue. D genes are given only for firm matches. Expanded clones get a size class; other rows say once, few or many, or leave the size out.

TRBJ2-7	TRBV29-1	.	.	TGCAGCGCCGGAACAACCTTTAGCTCCTACGAGCAGTACTTC	CSAGTTFSSYEQYF
TRBJ1-1	TRBV5-1	.	.	TGCGCCAGCAGCTTGCGGCCGTCTCAGGATCCTCAGAACACTGAAGCTTTCTTT	CASSLRPSQDPQNTEAFF
TRBJ2-5	TRBV13	.	.	TGTGCCAGCAGCGCAATGGGCGATGGAAAAGAGACCCAGTACTTC	CASSAMGDGKETQYF
TRBJ2-1	TRBV24-1	.	.	TGTGCCACCAGTGATCCCCGGGACGGAGGGAATGAGCAGTTCTTC	CATSDPRDGGNEQFF
TRBJ2-3	TRBV7-9	.	.	TGTGCCAGCAGCTTTGACTCTACAGCCAGAGATACGCAGTATTTT	CASSFDSTARDTQYF
TRBJ2-7	TRBV5-1	TRBD1	.	TGCGCCAGCAGGTCTCAGGGGGCTGCCTCCTACGAGCAGTACTTC	CASRSQGAASYEQYF
TRBJ2-7	TRBV3-1	TRBD2	.	TGTGCCAGCAGCCTTCTCGCGGGGGGTACTTACGAGCAGTACTTC	CASSLLAGGTYEQYF
TRBJ2-3	TRBV12-3/TRBV12-4	.	few	TGTGCCAGCAGTTCAACAGGGAATCTAGGGGAAACGCAGTATTTT	CASSSTGNLGETQYF
TRBJ2-3	TRBV7-9	.	many	TGTGCCAGCAGCCCCGGGTGGGGCGGGGGCTTGAGAGGAGATACGCAGTATTTT	CASSPGWGGGLRGDTQYF
TRBJ2-2	TRBV5-5	TRBD1	.	TGTGCCAGCAGCGGCCCCGGGACAGGGAAAACCGGGGAGCTGTTTTTT	CASSGPGTGKTGELFF
TRBJ2-3	TRBV10-2	TRBD2	.	TGCGCCAGCAGTGACCCCGGACTAGCGGTCACAGATACGCAGTATTTT	CASSDPGLAVTDTQYF
TRBJ2-3	TRBV3-1	TRBD1	.	TGTGCCAGCAGCCAAGATTACATGGGACAGTCATTCCCAGATACGCAGTATTTT	CASSQDYMGQSFPDTQYF
TRBJ2-1	TRBV10-3	.	.	TGTGCCATCAGTGAAGTTGGCGGGGTGGGGCAGTTCTTC	CAISEVGGVGQFF
TRBJ1-5	TRBV10-3	.	.	TGTGCCATCAGTGAGAGGGGGGATGTCAATCAGCCCCAGCATTTT	CAISERGDVNQPQHF
TRBJ1-1	TRBV15	.	few	TGTGCCACCAGCAGATCCCCGGAAGGGGTCCTCACTGAAGCTTTCTTT	CATSRSPEGVLTEAFF
TRBJ2-7	TRBV20-1	TRBD2	.	TGCAGTGCTAGAGGGGTAGCGGGGGGGCCGGCTTACGAGCAGTACTTC	CSARGVAGGPAYEQYF
TRBJ2-7	TRBV5-5	TRBD1	.	TGTGCCAGCAGCTTCAACCGGGACAGGGGTTCCTACGAGCAGTACTTC	CASSFNRDRGSYEQYF
TRBJ2-7	TRBV18	.	many	TGTGCCAGCTCACCTCAAAGCTCCTACGAGCAGTACTTC	CASSPQSSYEQYF
TRBJ2-1	TRBV9	.	.	TGTGCCAGCAGATCAGACCTAAGCGGCGGCAAGAATGAGCAGTTCTTC	CASRSDLSGGKNEQFF
TRBJ1-6	TRBV5-1	TRBD1	few	TGCGCCAGCAGCTTGGAGGGGGCGGACAGGACCTATAATTCACCCCTCCACTTT	CASSLEGADRTYNSPLHF
TRBJ2-5	TRBV29-1	TRBD1	many	TGCAGCGCTGACAGGGGGCGGGCAGAGACCCAGTACTTC	CSADRGRAETQYF
TRBJ2-7	TRBV20-1	.	.	TGCAGTGCTAGAGCTACACCCTACGAGCAGTACTTC	CSARATPYEQYF
TRBJ2-5	TRBV6-1	TRBD2	few	TGTGCCAGCAGTGTGACTAGCGGGGGAACCCAAGAGACCCAGTACTTC	CASSVTSGGTQETQYF
TRBJ2-7	TRBV20-1	.	.	TGCAGTGCTAGGGTGGGGGTATCCTACGAGCAGTACTTC	CSARVGVSYEQYF
TRBJ1-2	TRBV3-1	.	few	TGTGCCAGCAGCCAATCAGGACAGTATGGCTACACCTTC	CASSQSGQYGYTF
TRBJ2-1	TRBV5-1	.	.	TGCGCCAGCAGCCTTCTCGGGGATATGAGTATCGGGAGTGAGCAGTTCTTC	CASSLLGDMSIGSEQFF
TRBJ2-1	TRBV18	.	.	TGTGCCAGTGCGGGGTTTAGGGATGAGCAGTTCTTC	CASAGFRDEQFF
TRBJ1-5	TRBV29-1	.	few	TGCAGCGTTGAAGATCCGGGCAGCAATCAGCCCCAGCATTTT	CSVEDPGSNQPQHF
TRBJ2-7	TRBV9	TRBD1	few	TGTGCCAGCAGCGTAGATACCCGGACAGGGGTATGGAACGAGCAGTACTTC	CASSVDTRTGVWNEQYF
TRBJ2-7	TRBV7-3	TRBD1	many	TGTGCCAGCAGCTGTACACAGGGACAGGAGAGCTACGAGCAGTACTTC	CASSCTQGQESYEQYF
TRBJ1-3	TRBV7-3	TRBD1	few	TGTGCCAGCAGCCAAGGGACAGGGCTGGGAAACACCATATATTTT	CASSQGTGLGNTIYF
TRBJ1-3	TRBV20-1	.	.	TGCAGTGCTACCATGAGCTCTGGAAACACCATATATTTT	CSATMSSGNTIYF
TRBJ1-1	TRBV20-1	.	.	TGCAGTGCTTTACAGCTTTTGAACACTGAAGCTTTCTTT	CSALQLLNTEAFF
TRBJ2-7	TRBV12-3/TRBV12-4	.	.	TGTGCCAGCAGCCCGGGGCAGGGTATCAGGGTCTACGAGCAGTACTTC	CASSPGQGIRVYEQYF
TRBJ2-3	TRBV12-3/TRBV12-4	TRBD2	few	TGTGCCAGCAGTTCGACTAGCGGGGGTAGCACAGATACGCAGTATTTT	CASSSTSGGSTDTQYF
TRBJ2-3	TRBV2	TRBD2	once	TGTGCCAGCAGTGACCCCATGACTAGCGGGGACACAGATACGCAGTATTTT	CASSDPMTSGDTDTQYF
TRBJ2-7	TRBV27	TRBD2	.	TGTGCCAGCAGGCCACTTTACCGGGGGGGCTTCGAGCAGTACTTC	CASRPLYRGGFEQYF
TRBJ1-5	TRBV6-5	.	.	TGTGCCAGCAGTTACTCCTGGCAGGGGAATCAGCCCCAGCATTTT	CASSYSWQGNQPQHF